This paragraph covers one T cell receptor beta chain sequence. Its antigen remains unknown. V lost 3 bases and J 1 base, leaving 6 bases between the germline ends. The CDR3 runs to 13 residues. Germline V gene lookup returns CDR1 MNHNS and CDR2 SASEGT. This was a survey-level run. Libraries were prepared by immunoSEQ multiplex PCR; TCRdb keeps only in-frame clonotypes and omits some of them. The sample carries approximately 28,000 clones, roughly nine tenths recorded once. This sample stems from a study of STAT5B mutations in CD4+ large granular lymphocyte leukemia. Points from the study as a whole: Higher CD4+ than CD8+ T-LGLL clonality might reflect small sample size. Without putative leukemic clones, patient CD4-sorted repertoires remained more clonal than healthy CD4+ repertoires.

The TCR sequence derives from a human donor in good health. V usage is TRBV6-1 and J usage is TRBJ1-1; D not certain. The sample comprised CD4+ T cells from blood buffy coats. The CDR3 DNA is TGTGCCAGCAGTGATAACACGAACACTGAAGCTTTCTTT. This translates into CASSDNTNTEAFF.